This T cell receptor (beta chain) was retrieved from a study of Ad26.COV2.S vaccination and SARS-CoV-2 variants (dated by TCRdb to the early 2020s). A note on the overall study: Vaccine-arm donors came from COV1001, a multicentre, randomized, double-blind, placebo-controlled phase I-IIa trial of Ad26.COV2.S in healthy adults. Ad26.COV2.S was given intramuscularly at 5x10^10 or 1x10^11 viral particles, as a single shot or as two shots 56 days apart. The specificity and breadth of SARS-CoV-2-reactive T cell receptors after Ad26.COV2.S vaccination were assessed by TCRbeta repertoire sequencing. The TCR-sequenced set comprised about 30 samples: approximately 19 Ad26.COV2.S vaccine recipients, 5 placebo recipients and 8 SARS-CoV-2 convalescent individuals. Trial participants were randomized into five groups of five, in which low-dose or high-dose Ad26.COV2.S was given once or twice, or placebo was given on both occasions. Investigators did not know the trial group allocation while performing experiments and assessing outcomes.

The immunoSEQ Assay was the method used to sequence TCRbeta CDR3 regions. After extraction, genomic DNA underwent amplification by bias-controlled multiplex PCR, followed by high-throughput sequencing. Concerning the study's data processing: To quantify the absolute abundance of every unique TCRbeta CDR3 region, sequences were collapsed and filtered. T cell fraction was estimated by normalization of TCRbeta template counts to usable DNA, with usable DNA being measured through amplification of reference genes present in all nucleated cells. Repertoire TCRs were annotated as SARS-CoV-2-specific by exact matching of V gene, CDR3 amino acid sequence and J gene to a known reactive TCR set. The reference SARS-CoV-2 TCR set was derived from MIRA and filtered for enrichment in COVID-19-positive ImmuneCODE repertoires, a step that removed public or cross-reactive TCRs. Using the MIRA antigens, annotated TCRs were further analysed by specific ORF or by position within an ORF. Depth was the summed frequency of annotated unique rearrangements, while breadth was defined as annotated unique rearrangements over total unique productive rearrangements. Two-sided Wilcoxon rank-sum tests were applied when comparing TCR breadth between groups. This is the immuneACCESS table as TCRdb keeps it, with only in-frame sequences that have V and J called. A part of the clones is gone; compared with another copy, unresolved V genes explain less than half, and the rest is unexplained. That table is the source of V, J and clone size, and D and trimming were worked out from the DNA. The sample table contains fewer than 400,000 clones; only one count was recorded for 88% of them. The ten largest clones capture roughly 3% of the sample.

Beyond this particular receptor, the publication reports: The authors noted that total T cell responses may have been underestimated by the TCR breadth and depth analyses. Substantial breadth of spike-specific CD8+ and CD4+ T cell responses was reported after vaccination. Ad26.COV2.S recipients had higher spike-specific TCR breadth than placebo recipients (P = 0.0014). Comparable non-spike TCR breadth was observed between vaccine and placebo recipients, consistent with only spike being contained in the vaccine. The study was not powered to compare responses between vaccine doses or regimens.

Remarks on this clone: Its antigen is currently not known. Per-base quality was not reported, and no clone a single base away is much larger than it.

CDR1 MNHEY and CDR2 SVGAGI are derived from the germline V gene. V is cut by 2 bases and J by 1 base, and the space between the germline ends is 9 bases. There are 15 amino acids in the CDR3, from cysteine to phenylalanine inclusive. The DNA shown is the 45-base CDR3, in frame from base 1. The treatment or condition label for this specimen denotes: about 20 received Ad26.COV2.S at low or high dose, single or two shots; roughly five received placebo; per-sample allocation not given. For vaccine and placebo recipients, repertoires were sequenced using samples collected on day 63 after the first injection. Cohort 1b enrolled 20 to 30 adults aged 18-55 years at a single site in Boston, USA, between 29 July and 7 August 2020. Ad26.COV2.S was a replication-incompetent adenovirus type 26 vector expressing a prefusion-stabilized SARS-CoV-2 spike protein from the original Wuhan strain.

The sequence was obtained from a person aged 18-60 years who received the Ad26.COV2.S COVID-19 vaccine or a placebo. In this chain, TRBV6-5 is recombined with TRBJ1-5; the D gene cannot be named for sure. The sequencing used peripheral blood, collected in a trial of Ad26.COV2.S vaccine versus placebo. The CDR3 protein is CASSYNSHSNQPQHF. The DNA sequence is given as TGTGCCAGCAGTTACAACTCGCACAGCAATCAGCCCCAGCATTTT.